This is a list of T cell receptor beta chains from one sample in a study of CD8 T cells in ankylosing spondylitis. MiXCR, applied by TCRdb to the 5' RACE reads, yields one record per CDR3 protein. The sample shows a few hundred thousand distinct CDR3 sequences, 24% of them seen only once. Sequenced material: blood, either unsorted or a sorted T cell fraction (not recorded which). These receptors originate from a male donor with ankylosing spondylitis or in good health (not recorded which). Both conserved end residues are part of each CDR3. A D gene is named only where the DNA matches it firmly. Clone size appears in some rows only: once, few, many, or a class for an expanded clone.

cdr3_nt,cdr3_aa,v_call,clone_size,d_call,j_call
TGCAGTGCGTCGGGACGGGCCCCAACGGAATACCAAAGCTCCTACGAGCAGTACTTC,CSASGRAPTEYQSSYEQYF,TRBV20-1,-,-,TRBJ2-7
TGCAGTGCTAGTTGGGCGGACAATCAGCCCCAGCATTTT,CSASWADNQPQHF,TRBV20-1,few,-,TRBJ1-5
TGTGCCAGCAGCCGGGGACAGGGTCCCTACGAGCAGTACTTC,CASSRGQGPYEQYF,TRBV9,many,TRBD1,TRBJ2-7
TGTGCCAGCAGTTACTCACAGGGTAACTACGAGCAGTACTTC,CASSYSQGNYEQYF,TRBV6-5,few,-,TRBJ2-7
TGTGCCATCAGGGCGGACAGCTCCACAGATACGCAGTATTTT,CAIRADSSTDTQYF,TRBV10-3,-,-,TRBJ2-3
TGCAGTGCTTTGGACAGGGCACTTTACAATGAGCAGTTCTTC,CSALDRALYNEQFF,TRBV20-1,few,TRBD1,TRBJ2-1
TGCAGTGCTAGACCCCGGCAGGGGGCCCTTAACTATGGCTACACCTTC,CSARPRQGALNYGYTF,TRBV20-1,many,TRBD1,TRBJ1-2
TGTGCCAGCAGTTCCCTTATGACCCTTTCGTCCACTGAAGCTTTCTTT,CASSSLMTLSSTEAFF,TRBV28,-,-,TRBJ1-1
TGCAGCGTTGCGGAGAGTGGGACAGGGGTGCGCGAGCAGTACTTC,CSVAESGTGVREQYF,TRBV29-1,many,TRBD1,TRBJ2-7
TGCAGTGCTAGGCCCGGCAGGAAAGAGACCCAGTACTTC,CSARPGRKETQYF,TRBV20-1,-,-,TRBJ2-5
TGTGCCAGCAGGAGGGATAAGAACTATGGCTACACCTTC,CASRRDKNYGYTF,TRBV12-3/TRBV12-4,many,-,TRBJ1-2
TGTGCCAGCAGCGTAGCAACAGGACCCTACGAGCAGTACTTC,CASSVATGPYEQYF,TRBV9,many,-,TRBJ2-7
TGTGCCACCAGTGACCCCGCGACTGGAAAACTGTTTTTT,CATSDPATGKLFF,TRBV24-1,many,-,TRBJ1-4
TGCAGTGCTAGAGATTCGACAGCCGGCGAGCAGTACTTC,CSARDSTAGEQYF,TRBV20-1,few,-,TRBJ2-7
TGTGCCAGCAGTTCCCGAGGACAGGTGGGGTCAGAGACCCAGTACTTC,CASSSRGQVGSETQYF,TRBV12-3/TRBV12-4,once,TRBD1,TRBJ2-5
TGTGCCAGCAGCTTGTCGCCCGTGGGCTCCTACGAGCAGTACTTC,CASSLSPVGSYEQYF,TRBV5-6,few,-,TRBJ2-7
TGTGCCACCAGCAGGGCCTCCACAGATACGCAGTATTTT,CATSRASTDTQYF,TRBV15,-,-,TRBJ2-3
TGCAGCGTTGAGGGGGGCGGAAACACCATATATTTT,CSVEGGGNTIYF,TRBV29-1,many,-,TRBJ1-3
TGTGCCAGCATGGGACTAGCGGGGGAGGCGATTTTCTACGAGCAGTACTTC,CASMGLAGEAIFYEQYF,TRBV2,few,TRBD2,TRBJ2-7
TGTGCCAGCAGCCCTCGTGAAAGCACAGATACGCAGTATTTT,CASSPRESTDTQYF,TRBV12-3/TRBV12-4,-,-,TRBJ2-3
TGTGCCAGCAAACCCAGAAGCACAGATACGCAGTATTTT,CASKPRSTDTQYF,TRBV2,-,-,TRBJ2-3
TGTGCCAGCTCACCGGCGCAGAATAGCAATCAGCCCCAGCATTTT,CASSPAQNSNQPQHF,TRBV18,many,-,TRBJ1-5
TGTGCCAGCAGTTTAGTACGGGGCGGGGGGGTCTACAATGAGCAGTTCTTC,CASSLVRGGGVYNEQFF,TRBV28,many,TRBD2,TRBJ2-1
TGTGCCAGCAGTGTGGACTCACACAATGAGCAGTTCTTC,CASSVDSHNEQFF,TRBV2,-,-,TRBJ2-1
TGCGCCAGCAGCTTAGGGACAGTTATCGCTGGCTACACCTTC,CASSLGTVIAGYTF,TRBV5-1,-,TRBD1,TRBJ1-2
TGCGCCAGCAGCCGCCAAATGGAATCCGGAACCCCCTACGAGCAGTACTTC,CASSRQMESGTPYEQYF,TRBV4-1,few,-,TRBJ2-7
TGTGCCATCAGACCGATCAGCTCTGGAAACACCATATATTTT,CAIRPISSGNTIYF,TRBV10-3,many,-,TRBJ1-3
TGCAGTGCTAGGGACCTTTATAGCAATCAGCCCCAGCATTTT,CSARDLYSNQPQHF,TRBV20-1,few,-,TRBJ1-5
TGCAGTGCTAGAGCCTATAATTCACCCCTCCACTTT,CSARAYNSPLHF,TRBV20-1,-,-,TRBJ1-6
TGCAGTGCTAGAGATCGGACAGGGGGCTCCTACAATGAGCAGTTCTTC,CSARDRTGGSYNEQFF,TRBV20-1,few,TRBD1,TRBJ2-1
TGTGCCAGCAGTGAATCCGGTGCGGGGGGGCCCAATGAGCAGTTCTTC,CASSESGAGGPNEQFF,TRBV6-1,few,TRBD2,TRBJ2-1
TGTGCCAGCAGTTACTCGGGACAGGGAACAGTCTATGGCTACACCTTC,CASSYSGQGTVYGYTF,TRBV6-5,few,TRBD1,TRBJ1-2
TGCGCCAGCAGCTTGGTAGCAGGAAATCAGCCCCAGCATTTT,CASSLVAGNQPQHF,TRBV5-1,many,-,TRBJ1-5
TGCAGTGCTAGGGGGACTAGCGGAGGCCGGGTCTACGAGCAGTACTTC,CSARGTSGGRVYEQYF,TRBV20-1,-,TRBD2,TRBJ2-7
TGCAGCGTTGGTTGGGCCGGAGCTAATCAGCCCCAGCATTTT,CSVGWAGANQPQHF,TRBV29-1,many,-,TRBJ1-5
TGTGCCAGCAGCTTTCAGGGAACTAACGAGCAGTACTTC,CASSFQGTNEQYF,TRBV5-4,-,-,TRBJ2-7
TGCAGTGCTAGAGCCAGGACAGGGCCAAGCTACGAGCAGTACTTC,CSARARTGPSYEQYF,TRBV20-1,few,TRBD1,TRBJ2-7
TGTGCCAGCAGTCGGGACAGCCTAGCCTACGAGCAGTACTTC,CASSRDSLAYEQYF,TRBV12-3/TRBV12-4,many,TRBD1,TRBJ2-7
TGTGCCAGCCAAAAGGGGGGGGGAATATCCTACAATGAGCAGTTCTTC,CASQKGGGISYNEQFF,TRBV7-2,-,-,TRBJ2-1
TGTGCGACGGGGCATGAGCAGTTCTTC,CATGHEQFF,TRBV6-5,-,-,TRBJ2-1
TGTGCCAGCAGCCCCGGGACAGCATATGGCTACACCTTC,CASSPGTAYGYTF,TRBV12-3/TRBV12-4,many,TRBD1,TRBJ1-2
TGCAGTGCTCCCCGACTAGCGGGGGGGCCTGGCACCGGGGAGCTGTTTTTT,CSAPRLAGGPGTGELFF,TRBV20-1,-,TRBD2,TRBJ2-2
TGTGCCAGCAGCCTACGCCGGGGACCTGGCTATGGCTACACCTTC,CASSLRRGPGYGYTF,TRBV7-2,-,-,TRBJ1-2
TGTGCCAGCAGCTTAGGGACTACGTATACGCAGTATTTT,CASSLGTTYTQYF,TRBV11-2,-,-,TRBJ2-3
TGTGCCACCAGCAGAGATTTCAATGAGCAGTTCTTC,CATSRDFNEQFF,TRBV15,-,-,TRBJ2-1
TGCAGCGCCAATGACAGGGGTGGGAACACTGAAGCTTTCTTT,CSANDRGGNTEAFF,TRBV29-1,many,TRBD1,TRBJ1-1
TGTGCCATACGACGGGGACAGGGGCCTAACTATGGCTACACCTTC,CAIRRGQGPNYGYTF,TRBV19,-,TRBD1,TRBJ1-2
TGTGCCAGCAGCCCGATAGCGGGGGGGCCAGGGGATACGCAGTATTTT,CASSPIAGGPGDTQYF,TRBV4-2,few,TRBD2,TRBJ2-3
TGTGCCAGTACGGCCAGGGGTACCGGGGAGCTGTTTTTT,CASTARGTGELFF,TRBV2,-,-,TRBJ2-2
TGCGCCAGCAGCTGGGAGAACAGGGGGGGAAAAGAGACCCAGTACTTC,CASSWENRGGKETQYF,TRBV5-1,-,-,TRBJ2-5
TGCAGCACCCGCTCGGGTGGGGGCAGGGGTGACGACGAGCAGTACTTC,CSTRSGGGRGDDEQYF,TRBV29-1,many,-,TRBJ2-7
TGCGCCAGCAGCTTGGGCGACAAACAAGAGACCCAGTACTTC,CASSLGDKQETQYF,TRBV5-1,-,-,TRBJ2-5
TGTGCCAGCAGAGTAGCTGATACGCAGTATTTT,CASRVADTQYF,TRBV12-3/TRBV12-4,-,-,TRBJ2-3
TGTGCCAGCAGTCTCAGAAGCCCACGTCTTGGCTACACCTTC,CASSLRSPRLGYTF,TRBV6-1,few,-,TRBJ1-2
TGTGCCAGCAGTTCGTCGGGTTTGGATGAGCAGTTCTTC,CASSSSGLDEQFF,TRBV6-6,-,-,TRBJ2-1